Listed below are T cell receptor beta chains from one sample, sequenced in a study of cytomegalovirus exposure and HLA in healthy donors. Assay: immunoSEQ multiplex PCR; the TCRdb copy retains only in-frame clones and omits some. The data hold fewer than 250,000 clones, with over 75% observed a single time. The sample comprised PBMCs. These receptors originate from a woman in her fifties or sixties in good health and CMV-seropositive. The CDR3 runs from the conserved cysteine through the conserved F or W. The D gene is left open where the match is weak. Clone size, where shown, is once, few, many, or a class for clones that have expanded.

CDR3 protein: CASSLEVSGGAETQYF; CDR3 DNA: TGTGCCAGCAGCTTAGAGGTGTCAGGGGGCGCGGAGACCCAGTACTTC; D gene: TRBD1; V gene: TRBV7-2; clone size: -; J gene: TRBJ2-5
CDR3 protein: CASSKQRTGNSNQPQHF; CDR3 DNA: TGTGCCAGCAGTAAACAGAGGACAGGGAATAGCAATCAGCCCCAGCATTTT; D gene: TRBD1; V gene: TRBV28; clone size: -; J gene: TRBJ1-5
CDR3 protein: CASSIVSLMNTEAFF; CDR3 DNA: TGTGCCAGTAGTATAGTCTCTCTAATGAACACTGAAGCTTTCTTT; D gene: -; V gene: TRBV19; clone size: -; J gene: TRBJ1-1
CDR3 protein: CASSLYRVEDGYTF; CDR3 DNA: TGTGCCAGCAGCTTATACAGGGTTGAGGATGGCTACACCTTC; D gene: -; V gene: TRBV7-2; clone size: -; J gene: TRBJ1-2
CDR3 protein: CASSFSAGGSYEQYF; CDR3 DNA: TGCGCCAGCAGCTTCTCGGCGGGGGGCTCCTACGAGCAGTACTTC; D gene: TRBD2; V gene: TRBV5-1; clone size: -; J gene: TRBJ2-7
CDR3 protein: CASSLARALTYEQYF; CDR3 DNA: TGCGCCAGCAGCCTCGCCAGGGCTCTCACCTACGAGCAGTACTTC; D gene: -; V gene: TRBV4-1; clone size: -; J gene: TRBJ2-7
CDR3 protein: CASSLQGYEQYF; CDR3 DNA: TGTGCCAGCAGCTTACAGGGCTACGAGCAGTACTTC; D gene: -; V gene: TRBV5-6; clone size: -; J gene: TRBJ2-7
CDR3 protein: CASSSSTGTAQYF; CDR3 DNA: TGTGCCAGCAGCTCAAGCACCGGGACAGCGCAGTACTTC; D gene: TRBD1; V gene: TRBV7-3; clone size: few; J gene: TRBJ2-7
CDR3 protein: CASKRAEPLHF; CDR3 DNA: TGTGCCAGCAAGCGAGCCGAACCCCTCCACTTT; D gene: -; V gene: TRBV27; clone size: -; J gene: TRBJ1-6
CDR3 protein: CASSELPVSYEQYF; CDR3 DNA: TGTGCCAGCAGTGAATTGCCGGTCTCCTACGAGCAGTACTTC; D gene: -; V gene: TRBV2; clone size: -; J gene: TRBJ2-7
CDR3 protein: CSAWRITEAFF; CDR3 DNA: TGCAGTGCGTGGAGGATTACTGAAGCTTTCTTT; D gene: -; V gene: TRBV20-1; clone size: few; J gene: TRBJ1-1